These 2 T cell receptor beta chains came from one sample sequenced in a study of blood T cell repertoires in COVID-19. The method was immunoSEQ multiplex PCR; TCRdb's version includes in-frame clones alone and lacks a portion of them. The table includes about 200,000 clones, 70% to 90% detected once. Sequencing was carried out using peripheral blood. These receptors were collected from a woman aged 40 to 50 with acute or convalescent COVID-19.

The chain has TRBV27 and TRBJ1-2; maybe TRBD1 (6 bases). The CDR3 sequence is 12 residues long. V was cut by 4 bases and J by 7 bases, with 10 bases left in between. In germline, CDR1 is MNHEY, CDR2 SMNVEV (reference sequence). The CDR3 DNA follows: TGTGCCAGCAGTTCCAGGGGTCGTGGCTACACCTTC. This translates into CASSSRGRGYTF.

Written as DNA, the CDR3 is TGCGCCAGCAGCTTGTCTGCTGGGGCCGGGGCCAACGTCCTGACTTTC. Translating it yields CASSLSAGAGANVLTF. The chain combines TRBV5-1 with TRBJ2-6, with a weak D call TRBD1 (5 bases). Germline V gives CDR1 SGHRS, CDR2 YFSETQ. This CDR3 is built from 16 residues. Trimming removed 1 base from V and 4 bases from J, with 12 bases in between.